This T cell receptor beta chain was captured by sequencing in a study of T cell repertoires in cytomegalovirus infection. Study details: Matching HLA type and CMV infection were both indicated by public TCR beta signatures.

TCRdb fed the reads into MiXCR, producing one record per CDR3 protein. The sample shows around 740,000 distinct CDR3 sequences, roughly a third of them seen only once. Germline assignment: CDR1 MDHEN and CDR2 SYDVKM. The CDR3 loop spans 15 amino acids. The ends were cut back, 7 bases at V and 4 bases at J, with 14 bases in the middle. Only a few counts were recorded for this clonotype. Its target is unknown. Whole-study findings and limits: Of the TCR beta families, the public ones yielded a cumulative frequency that identified carriers of CMV plus the relevant HLA. HLA-C-restricted TCR beta clonotypes specific for CMV led the ex vivo response.

This TCR derives from a human donor in good health (CMV status not recorded). Some clones in this sample may be carry-over from other donors' samples. Source material: PBMCs. The V call is TRBV28, the J call TRBJ2-6; D could derive from TRBD1 or TRBD2 (5 bases each). The CDR3 coding sequence is TGTGCCAGCAACACTAGGGGTTCCGGGGCCAACGTCCTGACTTTC. Its protein product is CASNTRGSGANVLTF.